This is a list of T cell receptor beta chains from one sample in a study of blood T cell repertoires in COVID-19. The method was immunoSEQ multiplex PCR; TCRdb's version includes in-frame clones alone and lacks a portion of them. The data show about 190,000 clones, around 86% seen once. Sequences were obtained from peripheral blood. Source of these receptors: a man in his forties or fifties with acute or convalescent COVID-19. Each CDR3 is given with its conserved first and last residue. Fields, in order: D gene, J gene, clone size, V gene, CDR3 protein, CDR3 DNA. A D gene is named only where the DNA matches it firmly. Clone size appears in some rows only: once, few, many, or a class for an expanded clone.

d_call: TRBD2; j_call: TRBJ2-5; clone_size: -; v_call: TRBV18; cdr3_aa: CASSPQASGGEETQYF; cdr3_nt: TGTGCCAGCTCCCCCCAGGCTAGCGGGGGTGAAGAGACCCAGTACTTC
d_call: TRBD2; j_call: TRBJ2-1; clone_size: -; v_call: TRBV5-1; cdr3_aa: CASSAGTSGVGEQFF; cdr3_nt: TGCGCCAGCAGCGCCGGGACTAGCGGGGTGGGGGAGCAGTTCTTC
d_call: -; j_call: TRBJ2-2; clone_size: -; v_call: TRBV13; cdr3_aa: CASSPNTGELFF; cdr3_nt: TGTGCCAGCAGCCCAAACACCGGGGAGCTGTTTTTT
d_call: TRBD1; j_call: TRBJ1-4; clone_size: -; v_call: TRBV14; cdr3_aa: CASSRLGQGSEKLFF; cdr3_nt: TGTGCCAGCAGCCGACTTGGACAGGGAAGTGAAAAACTGTTTTTT
d_call: -; j_call: TRBJ1-3; clone_size: few; v_call: TRBV10-3; cdr3_aa: CAISESRGPAGNTIYF; cdr3_nt: TGTGCCATCAGTGAGTCCCGGGGTCCGGCTGGAAACACCATATATTTT
d_call: -; j_call: TRBJ2-1; clone_size: few; v_call: TRBV18; cdr3_aa: CASSPPAAGVDNEQFF; cdr3_nt: TGTGCCAGCTCACCCCCCGCGGCGGGCGTCGACAATGAGCAGTTCTTC
d_call: TRBD2; j_call: TRBJ2-3; clone_size: -; v_call: TRBV4-2; cdr3_aa: CASSPYLGGGRTDTQYF; cdr3_nt: TGTGCCAGCAGCCCCTACCTCGGGGGGGGGCGGACAGATACGCAGTATTTT
d_call: -; j_call: TRBJ1-4; clone_size: -; v_call: TRBV7-9; cdr3_aa: CASSRAVNEKLFF; cdr3_nt: TGTGCCAGCTCCAGGGCCGTTAATGAAAAACTGTTTTTT
d_call: -; j_call: TRBJ2-7; clone_size: few; v_call: TRBV15; cdr3_aa: CATSRATADEQYF; cdr3_nt: TGTGCCACCAGCAGAGCGACCGCGGACGAGCAGTACTTC
d_call: TRBD2; j_call: TRBJ2-4; clone_size: -; v_call: TRBV2; cdr3_aa: CASNPLAGGPDKNIQYF; cdr3_nt: TGTGCCAGCAATCCCTTAGCGGGGGGGCCGGACAAAAACATTCAGTACTTC
d_call: TRBD1; j_call: TRBJ1-1; clone_size: -; v_call: TRBV2; cdr3_aa: CASRFDRGGTEAFF; cdr3_nt: TGTGCCAGCCGCTTCGACAGGGGTGGGACTGAAGCTTTCTTT
d_call: -; j_call: TRBJ2-5; clone_size: -; v_call: TRBV11-2; cdr3_aa: CASSLAVGLPWETQYF; cdr3_nt: TGTGCCAGCAGCTTAGCGGTAGGACTCCCTTGGGAGACCCAGTACTTC
d_call: -; j_call: TRBJ2-2; clone_size: few; v_call: TRBV19; cdr3_aa: CASRSTGVTGELFF; cdr3_nt: TGTGCCAGTAGATCGACCGGAGTCACCGGGGAGCTGTTTTTT
d_call: -; j_call: TRBJ1-6; clone_size: -; v_call: TRBV6-4; cdr3_aa: CASSMGLYNSPLHF; cdr3_nt: TGTGCCAGCAGCATGGGGCTCTATAATTCACCCCTCCACTTT
d_call: TRBD1; j_call: TRBJ1-5; clone_size: -; v_call: TRBV5-6; cdr3_aa: CASSRRGQGLNQPQHF; cdr3_nt: TGTGCCAGCAGCAGAAGGGGACAGGGGCTCAATCAGCCCCAGCATTTT